These 19 T cell receptor beta chains came from one sample sequenced in a study of brain T cells in children with intractable seizures. Sample time point: blood from clinic visit 5 months post-surgery; TSC patient then seizure free. TCRdb keeps only in-frame clones here, not all; method: immunoSEQ multiplex PCR. There are hundreds of thousands of clones in the sample; about 93% occur only once, and 5% to 7% lies in the top ten. The source material was peripheral blood, sampled roughly 5 months after surgery. Every receptor here comes from a boy in the first two years of life with tuberous sclerosis and intractable seizures.

This clone was seen only once. The chain recombines TRBV6-6 with TRBJ2-7, with 8 positions matching TRBD1. This CDR3 is built from 13 residues. The V and J ends lost 6 bases and 4 bases, in that order; junction bases with no gene match: 5. Germline CDR1 and CDR2: MNHNY and SVGAGI (reference sequence). The CDR3 loop reads CASRPTGAYEQYF. As DNA, the CDR3 is TGTGCCAGCAGACCGACAGGGGCGTACGAGCAGTACTTC.

This chain links TRBV2 with TRBJ2-6, with TRBD2 matching over 12 bases. The ends lost 9 bases at V and 1 base at J; junction bases unmatched: 4. The germline gives CDR1 SNHLY, CDR2 FYNNEI. This CDR3 is built from 16 residues. The CDR3 bases are TGTGCCAGTAAACTAGCGGGAGGTTCTGGGGCCAACGTCCTGACTTTC. Protein: CASKLAGGSGANVLTF. Full variable domain (remainder filled in from reference TRBV2 and TRBJ2-6): EPEVTQTPSHQVTQMGQEVILRCVPISNHLYFYWYRQILGQKVEFLVSFYNNEISEKSEIFDDQFSVERPDGSNFTLKIRSTKLEDSAMYFCASKLAGGSGANVLTFGAGSRLTVL.

V is TRBV27 and J is TRBJ1-5; D gene unclear. The ends were cut back, 1 base at V and 6 bases at J, with 4 bases in the middle. CDR1 is MNHEY, CDR2 SMNVEV, per germline (reference sequence). The CDR3 consists of 12 residues. In nucleotides, the CDR3 is TGTGCCAGCAGTTTATTGGGTCAGCCCCAGCATTTT. This sequence encodes CASSLLGQPQHF.

The chain uses TRBV6-6 and TRBJ1-2; D not resolved. CDR3 length equals 14 residues. Germline V gene data show CDR1 as MNHNY and CDR2 as SVGAGI (reference sequence). With 2 bases removed from V and 8 bases from J, the gap between germline ends came to 15 bases. The CDR3 DNA is TGTGCCAGCAGTTACGACGACCCCAGGACGGGCTACACCTTC. This sequence encodes CASSYDDPRTGYTF.

The chain recombines TRBV5-1 with TRBJ2-3; no reliable D call. This CDR3 has 12 amino acids. Per the germline V gene, CDR1 is SGHRS and CDR2 is YFSETQ. Trimming removed 3 bases from V and 2 bases from J, with 4 bases in between. CDR3: CASSYYTDTQYF. The DNA of the CDR3 is TGCGCCAGCAGCTACTACACAGATACGCAGTATTTT.

This clone was counted only a few times. This chain uses TRBV7-2 with TRBJ1-5; the D is unclear. Germline CDR1 is SGHTA and CDR2 is FQGNSA. The CDR3 extends over 13 amino acids. V was clipped by 10 bases and J by 9 bases, with 19 bases between them. The CDR3 is CANRAFPIWPQHF. The CDR3 region has the DNA TGTGCCAATAGGGCATTTCCTATTTGGCCCCAGCATTTT. The whole variable domain, remainder taken from reference TRBV7-2 and TRBJ1-5, is GAGVSQSPSNKVTEKGKDVELRCDPISGHTALYWYRQSLGQGLEFLIYFQGNSAPDKSGLPSDRFSAERTGGSVSTLTIQRTQQEDSAVYLCANRAFPIWPQHFGDGTRLSIL.

J is TRBJ2-1 and V is TRBV3-1 (or the pseudogene TRBV3-2); 7 bases are shared with TRBD2. The CDR3 runs 15 residues. Per the germline V gene, CDR1 is LGHDT and CDR2 is YNNKEL (reference sequence). Germline trimming cut 0 bases from V and 9 bases from J; bases unmatched to any gene: 8. In nucleotides, the CDR3 is TGTGCCAGCAGCCAAGATCCCACTAGCGTGAGTGAGCAGTTCTTC. Its translation is CASSQDPTSVSEQFF.

The J gene is TRBJ2-7, the V gene TRBV27, with 11 bases lining up with TRBD1. The CDR3 runs 14 residues. Looked up from germline, CDR1 is MNHEY and CDR2 is SMNVEV (reference sequence). J gave up 6 bases and V 5 bases, and 6 bases lay outside the gene matches. Here the CDR3 DNA reads TGTGCCAGCAGTAGCGCCGGGACAGGGGGCGAGCAGTACTTC. Its translation: CASSSAGTGGEQYF.

This clone appeared once. The chain is built from TRBV7-2 and TRBJ1-1; D uncertain. CDR1 SGHTA and CDR2 FQGNSA come from the germline V gene. The V end was cut by 2 bases, the J end by 1 base, with 5 bases between. CDR3 length equals 13 residues. CDR3 bases: TGTGCCAGCAGCTTAATCAGGAACACTGAAGCTTTCTTT. Its protein product is CASSLIRNTEAFF.

The J gene is TRBJ2-5, the V gene TRBV9; D perhaps matches TRBD1 (6 bases). With 4 bases removed from V and 4 bases from J, the gap between germline ends came to 11 bases. The CDR3 is 13 amino acids. Germline loops: CDR1 SGDLS, CDR2 YYNGEE. The DNA of the CDR3 is TGTGCCAGCAGCCCAGGGGTCTCAGAGACCCAGTACTTC. Protein product: CASSPGVSETQYF.

The gene calls are TRBV7-8 and TRBJ2-7, with D tentatively TRBD1 (5 bases). V dropped 2 bases and J dropped 5 bases, with 16 bases sitting between them. Per germline, CDR1 SGHVS and CDR2 FQNEAQ. The CDR3 extends over 15 amino acids. DNA for the CDR3: TGTGCCAGCAGCTTAAGGGGCCCCCCCCGGGACGAGCAGTACTTC. Translated, it gives CASSLRGPPRDEQYF.

The rearrangement links TRBV30 to TRBJ2-4, with no clear D. V was cut by 0 bases and J by 7 bases, with 16 bases left in between. Germline values: CDR1 GTSNPN, CDR2 SVGIG (reference sequence). CDR3 length equals 15 residues. The CDR3: CAWSVRGLLGNIQYF. The CDR3 DNA follows: TGTGCCTGGAGTGTACGTGGGCTCCTTGGCAACATTCAGTACTTC.

The V call is TRBV30, the J call TRBJ1-2, with D hard to call. The CDR3 is made up of 12 amino acids. Germline CDR1 and CDR2: GTSNPN and SVGIG (reference sequence). Trimming pared 1 base from V and 0 bases from J, leaving 3 bases between. The CDR3: CAWSASNYGYTF. The CDR3, as DNA: TGTGCCTGGAGTGCCTCTAACTATGGCTACACCTTC.

The chain has TRBV5-8 and TRBJ2-4; no clear D. The CDR3 totals 15 residues. Trimming removed 2 bases at V and 1 base at J, with 10 bases between. The germline V gene encodes CDR1 SGHTS and CDR2 YDEGEE. CDR3 loop: CASSLGAYAKNIQYF. CDR3 sequence (DNA): TGTGCCAGCAGCTTAGGAGCATACGCCAAAAACATTCAGTACTTC.

The chain recombines TRBV7-2 with TRBJ2-7; 8 bases map to TRBD2. CDR3 length equals 14 residues. After removal of 6 bases from V and 3 bases from J, the junction contained 7 bases not matched to a gene. Germline V CDR1 and CDR2: SGHTA, FQGNSA. CDR3 coding DNA: TGTGCCAGCAGAATAGCGGGGTTCAACTACGAGCAGTACTTC. Its protein is CASRIAGFNYEQYF.

The gene calls are TRBV14 and TRBJ2-7; D remains unclear. From germline, CDR1 is SGHDN and CDR2 FVKESK. This CDR3 region has 12 residues. Trimming pared 5 bases from V and 7 bases from J, leaving 12 bases between. DNA for the CDR3: TGTGCCAGCAGCTACTCTTGGTGGGAGCAGTACTTC. This encodes CASSYSWWEQYF. Full variable domain (remainder filled in from reference TRBV14 and TRBJ2-7): EAGVTQFPSHSVIEKGQTVTLRCDPISGHDNLYWYRRVMGKEIKFLLHFVKESKQDESGMPNNRFLAERTGGTYSTLKVQPAELEDSGVYFCASSYSWWEQYFGPGTRLTVT.

The chain employs TRBV7-6 and TRBJ2-2; the match to TRBD1 covers 9 bases. Trimming took 2 bases from V and 6 from J; bases not matched to a gene: 10. The CDR3 totals 17 residues. Germline CDR1 SGHVS, CDR2 FNYEAQ. This chain's CDR3 is CASSLYRPGTGSGELFF. The CDR3 DNA is TGTGCCAGCAGCTTATATCGGCCCGGGACAGGGTCCGGGGAGCTGTTTTTT.

Only a few counts were recorded for this clone. The chain employs TRBV2 and TRBJ1-1; a possible D gene is TRBD1 (6 bases). Germline CDR1 reads SNHLY; CDR2 reads FYNNEI. This CDR3 region has 13 residues. Trimming cost V 7 bases and J 4 bases, with 13 bases left between them. The CDR3 reads CASIPGVGTEAFF. Written as DNA, the CDR3 is TGTGCCAGCATACCAGGGGTTGGCACTGAAGCTTTCTTT.

The chain is built from TRBV30 and TRBJ1-1; D may be TRBD1 (6 bases). CDR1 GTSNPN and CDR2 SVGIG come from the germline V gene (reference sequence). The CDR3 runs to 13 residues. V lost 5 bases to trimming and J lost 0 bases, with 10 bases between them. The CDR3 region is CAWGTRMNTEAFF. The CDR3 DNA follows: TGTGCCTGGGGGACAAGAATGAACACTGAAGCTTTCTTT.